This T cell receptor (beta chain) was found in a study of blood T cell repertoires in COVID-19. Per the germline V gene, CDR1 is WSHSY and CDR2 is SAAADI. CDR3 length: 16 amino acids. Deletions cut 4 bases from V and 2 bases from J, with 16 bases between. Profiling relied on immunoSEQ multiplex PCR, and the TCRdb table lists in-frame clones only, not all of them. Of 200,000 to 250,000 clones detected, 87% appear once; the ten largest clones hold 9% to 12%. The origin of this receptor is a young man with acute COVID-19. The V and J genes are TRBV10-2 and TRBJ2-3; D gene ambiguous. The source material was PBMCs or T cells enriched from blood (not recorded which). The CDR3 coding sequence is TGCGCCAGCAGTGGAGTCGAGGCCGTTTTCACAGATACGCAGTATTTT. Its translation: CASSGVEAVFTDTQYF.